This T cell receptor (beta chain) was documented in a study of cytomegalovirus exposure and HLA in healthy donors. In the PCR, 60 Vbeta and 13 Jbeta primers were used. Libraries were prepared by immunoSEQ multiplex PCR; TCRdb keeps only in-frame clonotypes and omits some of them. This sample has under 150,000 clones, with over 8% found just once. Germline V gene lookup returns CDR1 GTSNPN and CDR2 SVGIG (reference sequence). With 8 bases removed from V and 4 bases from J, the gap between germline ends came to 20 bases. The CDR3 loop spans 14 amino acids. The genes are TRBV30 and TRBJ1-2, with a tentative D call TRBD1 (6 bases). The specimen was PBMCs. The sequence was collected from a male donor in good health and CMV-seronegative. The CDR3 loop reads CATVLRTVGYGYTF. As DNA, the CDR3 is TGTGCCACGGTTCTCCGGACAGTCGGCTATGGCTACACCTTC.